Reported below is one T cell receptor (beta chain). Its antigen is undetermined. This record belongs to a study of cytomegalovirus exposure and HLA in healthy donors. Study-level information: The approximately 120 validation repertoires were produced on the same platform as the approximately 620 repertoires of the first cohort. This was reported in a later analysis.

Sequencing used immunoSEQ multiplex PCR; TCRdb keeps in-frame clones, though not all of them. The table lists 200,000 to 250,000 clones, approximately 88% of them singletons, with over 12% in the top ten. The study, taken as a whole, reports: In vitro testing confirmed three CMV-associated chains as specific for CMV antigens. Researchers catalogued roughly 150 TCR beta chains as cytomegalovirus-associated. Most TCR sequences proved rare, with some public TCRs found in many donors.

Per the germline V gene, CDR1 is MNHEY and CDR2 is SMNVEV (reference sequence). This CDR3 is 14 amino acids long. Trimming stripped 5 bases from V and 3 bases from J, with 11 bases between. The V call is TRBV27, the J call TRBJ2-4, with D hard to call. The sequenced sample consisted of PBMCs. This receptor was obtained from a woman in her twenties or thirties in good health and CMV-seropositive. The CDR3 DNA reads as TGTGCCAGCAGTCCAGGACGGATCAAAAACATTCAGTACTTC. Its translation is CASSPGRIKNIQYF.